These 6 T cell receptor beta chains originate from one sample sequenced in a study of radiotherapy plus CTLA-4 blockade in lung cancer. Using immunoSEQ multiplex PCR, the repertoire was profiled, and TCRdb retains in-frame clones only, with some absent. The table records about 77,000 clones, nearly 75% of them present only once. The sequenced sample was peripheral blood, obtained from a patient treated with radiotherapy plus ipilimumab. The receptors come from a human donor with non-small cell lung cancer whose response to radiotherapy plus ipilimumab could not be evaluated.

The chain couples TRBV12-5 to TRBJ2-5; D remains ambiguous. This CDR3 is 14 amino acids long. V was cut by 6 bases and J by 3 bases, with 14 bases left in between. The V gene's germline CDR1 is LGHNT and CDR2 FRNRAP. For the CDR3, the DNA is TGTGCTAGTGGGTACGACACGGATGAAGAGACCCAGTACTTC. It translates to CASGYDTDEETQYF.

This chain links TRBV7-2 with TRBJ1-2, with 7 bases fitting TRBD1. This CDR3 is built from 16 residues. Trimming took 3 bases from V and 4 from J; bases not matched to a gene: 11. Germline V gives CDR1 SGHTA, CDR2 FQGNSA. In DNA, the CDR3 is TGTGCCAGCAGCTTGACGCGAGGACAGGCGACCTATGGCTACACCTTC. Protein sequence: CASSLTRGQATYGYTF.

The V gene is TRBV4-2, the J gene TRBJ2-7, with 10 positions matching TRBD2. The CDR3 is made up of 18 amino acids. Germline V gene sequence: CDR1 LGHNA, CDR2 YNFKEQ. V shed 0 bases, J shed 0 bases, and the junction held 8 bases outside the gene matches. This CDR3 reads CASSQDLATSGVSYEQYF. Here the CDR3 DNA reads TGTGCCAGCAGCCAAGATCTGGCCACTAGCGGGGTCTCCTACGAGCAGTACTTC.

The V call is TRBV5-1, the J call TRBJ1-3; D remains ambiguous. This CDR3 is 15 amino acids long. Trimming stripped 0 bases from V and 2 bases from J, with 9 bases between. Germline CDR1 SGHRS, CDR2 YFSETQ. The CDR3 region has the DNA TGCGCCAGCAGCTTGGCCGTGGGCGCTGGAAACACCATATATTTT. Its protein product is CASSLAVGAGNTIYF.

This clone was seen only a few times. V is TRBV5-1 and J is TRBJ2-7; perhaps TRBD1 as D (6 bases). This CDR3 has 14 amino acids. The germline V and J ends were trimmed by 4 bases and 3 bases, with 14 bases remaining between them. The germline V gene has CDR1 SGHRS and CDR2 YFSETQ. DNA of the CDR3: TGCGCCAGCAGCACTACAGGGTCCCTCTACGAGCAGTACTTC. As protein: CASSTTGSLYEQYF.

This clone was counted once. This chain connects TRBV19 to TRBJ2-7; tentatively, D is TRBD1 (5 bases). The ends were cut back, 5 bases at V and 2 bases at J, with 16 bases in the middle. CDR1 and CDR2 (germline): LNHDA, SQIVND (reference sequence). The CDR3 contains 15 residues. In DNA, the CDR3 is TGTGCCAGTAGTGTAAATCTCAGGGTGACCTACGAGCAGTACTTC. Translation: CASSVNLRVTYEQYF. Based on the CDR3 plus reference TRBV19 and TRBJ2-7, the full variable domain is DGGITQSPKYLFRKEGQNVTLSCEQNLNHDAMYWYRQDPGQGLRLIYYSQIVNDFQKGDIAEGYSVSREKKESFPLTVTSAQKNPTAFYLCASSVNLRVTYEQYFGPGTRLTVT.